One T cell receptor (beta chain) is described in this entry. V was shortened by 3 bases and J by 1 base, with 12 bases between the two germline ends. Germline values: CDR1 PRHDT, CDR2 FYEKMQ (reference sequence). This CDR3 region has 15 residues. The timepoints at which blood was sampled were baseline, cycle 4 day 1, and cycle 7 day 1. This sample is part of a study of OX40 agonist ivuxolimab in advanced cancers. Looking at the study overall: The group had a mean age of 60 years, ranged from roughly 23 to 79, and was around 82% male. Three partial responders included one hepatocellular carcinoma patient and two cutaneous melanoma patients.

Profiled with immunoSEQ multiplex PCR; TCRdb holds only in-frame clones, not every one. Of about 46,000 clones listed, around 87% were seen once; the top ten hold around 11%. V is TRBV13 and J is TRBJ1-1, with D possibly TRBD1 on 5 matching bases. This TCR derives from an adult with an advanced solid tumor such as melanoma, head and neck, liver or kidney cancer. Sequencing was performed on CD4+ or CD8+ T cells sorted from blood, taken in a trial of the OX40 agonist ivuxolimab. This CDR3 is CASSFSGRGNTEAFF. Here the CDR3 DNA reads TGTGCCAGCAGCTTCTCCGGGAGGGGGAACACTGAAGCTTTCTTT.